This T cell receptor beta chain was sequenced for a study of shared clonotypes between healthy human individuals. This clone has only a few counts. Method: immunoSEQ multiplex PCR; TCRdb's copy keeps in-frame clones and lacks some. The sample contains about 480,000 clones, roughly 79% of which appear only once. Between the trimmed V and J ends, which lost 5 bases and 1 base, there was a span of 2 bases. This CDR3 is built from 11 residues. In germline, CDR1 is SGHTA, CDR2 FQGNSA. The V gene is TRBV7-2, the J gene TRBJ2-5; unclear D gene. Sequences were obtained from PBMCs. The origin of this receptor is a woman between 40 and 50 years old in good health. Some clones in this sample may be carry-over from other donors' samples. CDR3 coding DNA: TGTGCCAGCAGCGTCCAAGAGACCCAGTACTTC. This codes for CASSVQETQYF.